The 20 T cell receptor beta chains below all came from one sample that was sequenced in a study of T cell changes during pregnancy in multiple sclerosis. Clones were sequenced by immunoSEQ multiplex PCR, and TCRdb holds only the in-frame ones, with some missing. Here the sample spans 65,000 to 85,000 clones, 90% to 95% being singletons. Sequences were derived from peripheral blood, sampled in the second trimester of pregnancy. These TCRs come from a female donor with multiple sclerosis, enrolled in a pregnancy study.

The rearrangement uses TRBV10-1 and TRBJ2-5, with 9 bases lining up with TRBD1. V gave up 4 bases and J gave up 4 bases; unmatched junction bases: 4. This CDR3 is built from 14 residues. Germline assignment: CDR1 WNHNN and CDR2 SYGVQD (reference sequence). The CDR3 coding sequence is TGCGCCAGCAGTGCGGGACAGGGAAGAGAGACCCAGTACTTC. Its protein is CASSAGQGRETQYF.

The genes are TRBV9 and TRBJ1-1, with D hard to call. The CDR3 totals 14 residues. V shed 0 bases and J shed 1 base, with 7 bases lying between them. In germline, CDR1 is SGDLS, CDR2 YYNGEE. For the CDR3, the DNA is TGTGCCAGCAGCGTAGCCCCCGGGAACACTGAAGCTTTCTTT. Its protein product is CASSVAPGNTEAFF.

The chain joins TRBV9 to TRBJ1-3, with TRBD1 matching over 8 bases. CDR1 SGDLS and CDR2 YYNGEE come from the germline V gene. The CDR3 length is 21 residues. The junction had 17 bases not matched to a gene; V was cut back by 0 bases and J by 0 bases. The CDR3 region is CASSVATRGQERDNSGNTIYF. The CDR3 nucleotides are TGTGCCAGCAGCGTAGCTACGAGGGGACAGGAGAGGGACAACTCTGGAAACACCATATATTTT.

The V and J genes are TRBV4-1 and TRBJ1-5; 10 bases align to TRBD1. Unmatched junction bases numbered 13, after V lost 4 bases and J lost 7 bases. The CDR3 covers 17 residues. Germline-derived CDR1 and CDR2 are MGHRA and YSYEKL. The CDR3 nucleotides are TGCGCCAGCAGCCCGCCAGACAGGGGGCGCAGGTTCCAGCCCCAGCATTTT. Protein product: CASSPPDRGRRFQPQHF.

The CDR3 here is CASSPTRSYNEQFF. Written as DNA, the CDR3 is TGTGCCAGCAGCCCCACCAGGTCCTACAATGAGCAGTTCTTC. This rearrangement joins TRBV14 to TRBJ2-1; no definite D call. Germline assignment: CDR1 SGHDN and CDR2 FVKESK. This CDR3 has 14 residues. Trimming cost V 4 bases and J 1 base, with 8 bases left between them.

V and J are TRBV9 and TRBJ2-1, with 8 bases fitting TRBD2. The CDR3 has 14 amino acids. Germline assignment: CDR1 SGDLS and CDR2 YYNGEE. V shed 8 bases and J 4 bases; nucleotides not matched to a gene: 8. The CDR3 region is CASSPGGPYNEQFF. In DNA form, the CDR3 reads TGTGCCAGTTCTCCGGGAGGGCCATACAATGAGCAGTTCTTC.

This clone was observed a single time. V is TRBV2 and J is TRBJ2-1; tentative D call: TRBD2 (6 bases). The germline V gene encodes CDR1 SNHLY and CDR2 FYNNEI. Trimming pared 6 bases from V and 7 bases from J, leaving 10 bases between. The CDR3 runs 12 residues. CDR3 nucleotides: TGTGCCAGCAGGGTGGGAGGTAATGAGCAGTTCTTC. Its translation is CASRVGGNEQFF.

The chain joins TRBV11-3 to TRBJ2-2; 11 bases are shared with TRBD1. There are 16 residues in the CDR3. J lost 6 bases, V lost 5 bases, and 8 bases had no gene match. In germline, CDR1 is SGHNT, CDR2 YENEEA. For the CDR3, the DNA is TGTGCCAGCAGCCGAAGACCGGGACAGGGGGCCGGGGAGCTGTTTTTT. It yields the protein CASSRRPGQGAGELFF.

The rearrangement uses TRBV7-7 and TRBJ2-1, with 9 nucleotides matching TRBD2. Trimming took 4 bases from V and 9 from J; bases not matched to a gene: 4. Per the germline V gene, CDR1 is SSHAT and CDR2 is FNYEAQ (reference sequence). The CDR3 consists of 13 residues. The CDR3: CASSSRGGSEQFF. The CDR3 DNA reads as TGTGCCAGCAGCTCGCGGGGGGGGAGTGAGCAGTTCTTC.

The chain combines TRBV6-6 with TRBJ1-2; no clear D gene. Between the trimmed V and J ends, which lost 0 bases and 2 bases, there was a span of 7 bases. Germline assignment: CDR1 MNHNY and CDR2 SVGAGI (reference sequence). This CDR3 is 14 amino acids long. CDR3 in DNA: TGTGCCAGCAGTTACTCAGGAGGGAACTATGGCTACACCTTC. Its protein is CASSYSGGNYGYTF.

The chain is built from TRBV7-9 and TRBJ2-2, with D perhaps matching TRBD1 (8 bases). The CDR3 totals 16 residues. Germline V gene sequence: CDR1 SEHNR, CDR2 FQNEAQ (reference sequence). With 3 bases removed from V and 3 bases from J, the gap between germline ends came to 14 bases. CDR3 region: CASSFPTGGDTGELFF. The CDR3 nucleotides read TGTGCCAGCAGCTTCCCCACAGGGGGGGACACCGGGGAGCTGTTTTTT.

About this clone: Germline and junction disagree at one end, which may indicate a read error. The chain has TRBV7-6 and TRBJ1-2; the D is unclear. Germline assignment: CDR1 SGHVS and CDR2 FNYEAQ. The CDR3 is made up of 13 amino acids. CDR3 coding DNA: TGTGCCAGCAGCTTATCGTTGGGCCAGCCCATTGCCTTC. Residues: CASSLSLGQPIAF.

The V gene is TRBV19, the J gene TRBJ1-5; no reliable D call. Germline CDR1 and CDR2: LNHDA and SQIVND (reference sequence). The CDR3 length is 15 residues. V was clipped by 4 bases and J by 3 bases, with 13 bases between them. DNA of the CDR3: TGTGCCAGTAGTACCCACGAGAGTTCCAATCAGCCCCAGCATTTT. Amino acids: CASSTHESSNQPQHF.

This clone has a single count. The chain is built from TRBV5-1 and TRBJ2-1, with a weak D call TRBD2 (6 bases). V was cut by 7 bases and J by 9 bases, with 17 bases left in between. The CDR3 sequence is 13 residues long. Germline values: CDR1 SGHRS, CDR2 YFSETQ. CDR3: CASQVGEESEQFF. CDR3 coding DNA: TGCGCCAGCCAAGTTGGGGAGGAGTCTGAGCAGTTCTTC.

The chain employs TRBV7-9 and TRBJ2-2; tentative D call: TRBD2 (6 bases). V gave up 5 bases and J gave up 5 bases, with 12 bases separating them. CDR3 size: 14 residues. Germline CDR1 and CDR2: SEHNR and FQNEAQ (reference sequence). The CDR3 loop reads CASSPGAGTGELFF. The CDR3 nucleotides are TGTGCCAGCAGCCCTGGGGCGGGGACCGGGGAGCTGTTTTTT.

This chain connects TRBV2 to TRBJ2-5; D might be TRBD1 (5 bases). V dropped 2 bases and J dropped 2 bases, with 6 bases sitting between them. The CDR3 length is 13 residues. Germline V gene data show CDR1 as SNHLY and CDR2 as FYNNEI. The CDR3 sequence is CASSEQGQETQYF. The DNA of the CDR3 is TGTGCCAGCAGTGAACAGGGTCAAGAGACCCAGTACTTC. The complete variable domain, with remaining parts taken from reference TRBV2 and TRBJ2-5, reads EPEVTQTPSHQVTQMGQEVILRCVPISNHLYFYWYRQILGQKVEFLVSFYNNEISEKSEIFDDQFSVERPDGSNFTLKIRSTKLEDSAMYFCASSEQGQETQYFGPGTRLLVL.

The rearrangement joins TRBV6-1 to TRBJ2-7; the D gene is possibly TRBD1 (6 bases). This CDR3 is 14 amino acids long. The ends were cut back, 6 bases at V and 9 bases at J, with 21 bases in the middle. Germline V gene data show CDR1 as MNHNS and CDR2 as SASEGT. CDR3 residues: CASSMNAGTPLQYF. CDR3 nucleotide sequence: TGTGCCAGCAGCATGAACGCCGGGACACCATTGCAGTACTTC.

The chain is built from TRBV5-1 and TRBJ2-5; 7 positions agree with TRBD2. After removal of 0 bases from V and 2 bases from J, the junction contained 4 bases not matched to a gene. CDR3 length: 15 amino acids. Germline V lookup: CDR1 SGHRS, CDR2 YFSETQ. As DNA, the CDR3 is TGCGCCAGCAGCTTGGAGGGCGGGGGTCAAGAGACCCAGTACTTC. Encoded protein: CASSLEGGGQETQYF. The whole variable domain, remainder taken from reference TRBV5-1 and TRBJ2-5, is KAGVTQTPRYLIKTRGQQVTLSCSPISGHRSVSWYQQTPGQGLQFLFEYFSETQRNKGNFPGRFSGRQFSNSRSEMNVSTLELGDSALYLCASSLEGGGQETQYFGPGTRLLVL.

V gene TRBV30 combines with J gene TRBJ2-1; possibly TRBD1 for D (6 bases). The CDR3 has 15 amino acids. The V gene lost 0 bases and the J gene lost 7 bases, with 16 bases spanning the gap. From germline, CDR1 is GTSNPN and CDR2 SVGIG (reference sequence). The CDR3 sequence is CAWSVLQGIVNEQFF. CDR3 bases: TGTGCCTGGAGTGTACTACAGGGAATAGTGAATGAGCAGTTCTTC.

The chain couples TRBV5-1 to TRBJ1-4; D ambiguous. CDR1 is SGHRS and CDR2 is YFSETQ in the germline V gene. CDR3 length equals 14 residues. Deletions cut 3 bases from V and 4 bases from J, with 10 bases between. CDR3 loop: CASSSGLSNEKLFF. As DNA, the CDR3 is TGCGCCAGCAGCTCAGGACTGAGTAATGAAAAACTGTTTTTT.